Following are 8 T cell receptor beta chains from one sample sequenced in a study of patients and donors after allogeneic stem cell transplantation. A single record per CDR3 protein comes from TCRdb applying MiXCR to the RT-PCR reads. The sample has approximately 170,000 distinct CDR3 sequences, approximately 25% seen once. Material for sequencing was blood, either unsorted or a sorted T cell fraction (not recorded which). Source of these receptors: a human donor who was either an allogeneic HSCT recipient or a stem cell or donor lymphocyte infusion donor (not recorded which). It is not recorded whose cells these are; they may come from a transplant donor.

This clonotype was observed at least ten times. The chain couples TRBV5-1 to TRBJ2-1; 13 bases map to TRBD2. With 4 bases clipped from V and 5 bases from J, the junction kept 3 bases outside the gene matches. The CDR3 sequence is 15 residues long. From germline, CDR1 is SGHRS and CDR2 YFSETQ. CDR3 coding DNA: TGCGCCAGCAGCGACGGGACTAGCGGGGACAATGAGCAGTTCTTC. Residues: CASSDGTSGDNEQFF.

CDR3 DNA sequence: TGTGCCAGCAGCCCCCTAGTGGTGGCCTACACCTTC. As protein: CASSPLVVAYTF. The chain is built from TRBV7-9 and TRBJ1-2, with no clear D. The CDR3 extends over 12 amino acids. CDR1 and CDR2 from the germline V gene are SEHNR and FQNEAQ (reference sequence). Trimming cost V 5 bases and J 10 bases, with 14 bases left between them.

This clonotype occurred a few times. DNA of the CDR3: TGTGCCAGCAGCCCCCGTTATGAAAAACTGTTTTTT. This gives the protein CASSPRYEKLFF. The gene calls are TRBV13 and TRBJ1-4; D not resolved. This CDR3 region has 12 residues. Germline assignment: CDR1 PRHDT and CDR2 FYEKMQ (reference sequence). Trimming cost V 5 bases and J 6 bases, with 7 bases left between them.

In its sample, this clonotype was seen many times. The chain uses TRBV20-1 and TRBJ1-3; possibly TRBD1 for D (5 bases). The CDR3 is 14 amino acids. The germline V gene has CDR1 DFQATT and CDR2 SNEGSKA (reference sequence). V lost 6 bases to trimming and J lost 4 bases, with 16 bases between them. CDR3 region: CSARDALGGNTIYF. The CDR3 DNA is TGCAGTGCCCGGGACGCCCTGGGCGGAAACACCATATATTTT.

The sample holds a few counts of this clonotype. The chain is built from TRBV12-3 or TRBV12-4 and TRBJ1-2; 8 positions agree with TRBD1. V was clipped by 8 bases and J by 11 bases; unmatched bases: 4. The CDR3 covers 10 residues. The CDR3 DNA reads as TGTGCCAGCGGCCAGGGGGCTTACACCTTC. Amino acids: CASGQGAYTF.

The genes are TRBV5-1 and TRBJ2-2; D not certain. The CDR3 covers 15 residues. Trimming pared 2 bases from V and 6 bases from J, leaving 14 bases between. The germline gives CDR1 SGHRS, CDR2 YFSETQ. This CDR3 is CASSLRGLEAGELFF. The DNA of the CDR3 is TGCGCCAGCAGCTTAAGAGGCCTTGAAGCCGGGGAGCTGTTTTTT.

This clonotype showed up just a few times. This chain links TRBV4-2 with TRBJ1-2; a weak D match, TRBD1 (5 bases). Germline V gene lookup returns CDR1 LGHNA and CDR2 YNFKEQ. This CDR3 contains 17 residues. V lost 1 base to trimming and J lost 2 bases, with 17 bases between them. The CDR3 coding sequence is TGTGCCAGCAGCCAAGTCCCCTCGGGGGGTGGGAACTATGGCTACACCTTC. Translating it yields CASSQVPSGGGNYGYTF.

This clonotype was seen a few times. The gene calls are TRBV20-1 and TRBJ1-2, with a weak D call TRBD1 (6 bases). The V end was cut by 5 bases, the J end by 5 bases, with 15 bases between. The CDR3 consists of 13 residues. CDR1 is DFQATT and CDR2 is SNEGSKA in the germline V gene (reference sequence). The CDR3 sequence is CSAWGAGPYGYTF. The DNA for the CDR3 is TGCAGTGCTTGGGGGGCCGGGCCATATGGCTACACCTTC.